The 7 T cell receptor beta chains in this list originate from one sample, sequenced in a study of multiple sclerosis patients with progressive multifocal leukoencephalopathy. Time point of the sample: time of PML onset. Some clones are missing from TCRdb's copy, which holds only in-frame ones; the method was immunoSEQ multiplex PCR. Of roughly 32,000 clones listed, about 88% were seen once; the top ten hold about 3.3%. The source was PBMCs, collected from a patient treated with natalizumab. Receptor source: a human donor with progressive multifocal leukoencephalopathy.

The chain joins TRBV7-9 to TRBJ1-5; the D gene is possibly TRBD1 (5 bases). V dropped 5 bases and J dropped 6 bases, with 17 bases sitting between them. Looked up from germline, CDR1 is SEHNR and CDR2 is FQNEAQ (reference sequence). The CDR3 sequence is 15 residues long. As DNA, the CDR3 is TGTGCCAGCAGCCCGCCTTCAGGGTCCCTTCAGCCCCAGCATTTT. Its protein product is CASSPPSGSLQPQHF.

This chain joins TRBV18 and TRBJ2-7; D gene unclear. Trimming removed 5 bases at V and 3 bases at J, with 11 bases between. The CDR3 totals 13 residues. Germline CDR1 is KGHSH and CDR2 is LQKENI. DNA for the CDR3: TGTGCCAGCTCATCAGTTGCGAACTACGAGCAGTACTTC. This sequence encodes CASSSVANYEQYF.

The chain is built from TRBV5-7 and TRBJ2-5, with TRBD1 as a possible D gene (5 bases). TRBV5-7 is identified as an open reading frame with a role that is uncertain. Between the trimmed V and J ends, which lost 0 bases and 2 bases, there was a span of 14 bases. The length of the CDR3 is 16 residues. CDR3: CASSLDRSHRQETQYF. CDR3 DNA sequence: TGTGCCAGCAGCTTGGACAGGAGCCATCGACAAGAGACCCAGTACTTC.

The V and J genes are TRBV19 and TRBJ2-7; 9 bases align to TRBD1. The germline CDR1 and CDR2 sequences are LNHDA and SQIVND (reference sequence). This CDR3 spans 15 amino acids. J was trimmed by 5 bases and V by 4 bases; bases with no gene match: 9. The CDR3 nucleotides read TGTGCCAGTAGTACCGCCGGGACAGGGCCCAACGAGCAGTACTTC. Encoded protein: CASSTAGTGPNEQYF.

The V and J genes are TRBV19 and TRBJ1-1; D gene ambiguous. CDR1 and CDR2 from the germline V gene are LNHDA and SQIVND (reference sequence). V was clipped by 7 bases and J by 1 base, with 10 bases between them. This CDR3 contains 13 residues. The CDR3 sequence is CASKPGWNTEAFF. As DNA, the CDR3 is TGTGCCAGTAAACCGGGATGGAACACTGAAGCTTTCTTT.

The chain employs TRBV10-1 and TRBJ1-5; possible D gene TRBD1, 6 bases. Germline V lookup: CDR1 WNHNN, CDR2 SYGVQD (reference sequence). Trimming took 5 bases from V and 7 from J, leaving 12 bases between them. This CDR3 comprises 13 residues. The DNA for the CDR3 is TGCGCCAGCAGTCAGGGGTTCGGGCAGCCCCAGCATTTT. As protein: CASSQGFGQPQHF.

The chain couples TRBV28 to TRBJ2-7; possibly TRBD1 for D (5 bases). V lost 2 bases, J lost 2 bases, and 10 bases lay in between. The CDR3 is 14 amino acids. The V gene's germline CDR1 is MDHEN and CDR2 SYDVKM. The CDR3 bases are TGTGCCAGCAGTTTACAGGGTAGGACCTACGAGCAGTACTTC. Protein sequence: CASSLQGRTYEQYF.